This T cell receptor beta chain originates from a study of CD8 T cells in ankylosing spondylitis. Overall study findings and caveats: Disease-linked clones were reportedly significantly enriched in matched ankylosing spondylitis synovial fluid.

This clonotype was observed many times. Its antigen is still unknown. With V trimmed by 6 bases and J by 5 bases, 7 bases remained unmatched. Germline V gene sequence: CDR1 SNHLY, CDR2 FYNNEI. This CDR3 spans 15 amino acids. TCRdb re-called the 5' RACE reads with MiXCR, one entry per CDR3 protein. The data contain about 130,000 distinct CDR3 sequences, approximately 10% of them singletons. This sequence originates from a male donor with ankylosing spondylitis or in good health (not recorded which). The material sequenced was blood, either unsorted or a sorted T cell fraction (not recorded which). The V gene is TRBV2, the J gene TRBJ2-5, with 12 positions matching TRBD2. For the CDR3, the DNA is TGTGCCAGCAGGAAAAGACTAGCGGGAGAGGAGACCCAGTACTTC. Protein product: CASRKRLAGEETQYF.